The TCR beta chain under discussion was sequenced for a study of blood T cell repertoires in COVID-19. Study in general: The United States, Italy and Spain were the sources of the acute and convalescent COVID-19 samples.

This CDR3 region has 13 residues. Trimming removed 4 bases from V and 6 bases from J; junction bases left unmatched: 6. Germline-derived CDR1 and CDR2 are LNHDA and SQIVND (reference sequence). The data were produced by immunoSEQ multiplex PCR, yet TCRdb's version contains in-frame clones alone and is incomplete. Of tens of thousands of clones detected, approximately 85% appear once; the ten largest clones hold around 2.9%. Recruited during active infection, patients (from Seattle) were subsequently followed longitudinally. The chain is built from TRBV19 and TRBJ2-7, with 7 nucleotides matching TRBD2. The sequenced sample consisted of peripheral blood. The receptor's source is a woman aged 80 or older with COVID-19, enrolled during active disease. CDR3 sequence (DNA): TGTGCCAGTAGTACCGAGGCTAGCGGCGAGCAGTACTTC. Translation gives CASSTEASGEQYF.